Sequencing of this TCR beta chain was carried out in a study of T cells after yellow fever vaccination. CDR3 size: 14 residues. The V end was cut by 4 bases, the J end by 1 base, with 7 bases between. The germline V gene has CDR1 SNHLY and CDR2 FYNNEI. TCRdb processed the 5' RACE reads anew with MiXCR; each CDR3 protein has one entry. The sample holds nearly 550,000 distinct CDR3 sequences; less than 20% are singletons and the top ten take 14%. The clonotype was recovered from a man aged 25-40 years who received the YFV17D yellow fever vaccine. The rearrangement joins TRBV2 to TRBJ2-2; D remains unclear. This material consisted of PBMCs, taken 15 days after the yellow fever booster vaccination. Here the CDR3 DNA reads TGTGCCAGCAGTGGGTGGAGGAACACCGGGGAGCTGTTTTTT. Its translation: CASSGWRNTGELFF.